This T cell receptor (beta chain) comes out of a study of PD-L1 blockade in urothelial cancer. In germline, CDR1 is MGHRA, CDR2 YSYEKL. There are 15 residues in the CDR3. Trimming took 0 bases from V and 1 from J, leaving 6 bases between them. Libraries were prepared by immunoSEQ multiplex PCR; TCRdb keeps only in-frame clonotypes and omits some of them. Found here are some 48,000 clones, around 80% of them singletons; the top ten hold about 10%. Time point noted: peripheral blood 6 weeks after treatment start. Of note for this clone: Its specificity is not known.

Study observations and caveats: Durable-benefit patients showed greater tumor-associated blood clone expansion at 3 weeks.

This sequence was found in an older man with urothelial cancer. Sequences were derived from PBMCs, sampled around atezolizumab (anti-PD-L1) treatment. The chain couples TRBV4-1 to TRBJ2-2; D remains ambiguous. The CDR3 is CASSQEAGNTGELFF. The CDR3 DNA is TGCGCCAGCAGCCAAGAAGCAGGGAACACCGGGGAGCTGTTTTTT.